This TCR beta chain was profiled in a study of T-cell reconstitution after alpha-beta-depleted transplantation in children. Unique molecular identifiers were incorporated when the TCRbeta library was constructed. TCRdb re-analysed the PCR reads in MiXCR, keeping a single row per CDR3 protein. The repertoire has around 110,000 distinct CDR3 sequences, about 9.4% of them found once; the top ten carry under 35%. There are a few counts of this clonotype. What it binds is unknown. Study outcomes and limitations: Expanded clones from the graft, numbering several hundred, reportedly supplied alpha-beta T cells about two months after transplant.

This sample comprised PBMCs, obtained before TCRalphabeta/CD19-depleted stem cell transplant. The origin of this receptor is a boy younger than 10 with acute lymphoblastic leukemia, due to receive a stem cell transplant.

The CDR3 DNA is TGCGCCAGCAGTAGGTCAGGAGACTACGAGCAGTACTTC. Translating it yields CASSRSGDYEQYF. This rearrangement joins TRBV5-1 to TRBJ2-7; no reliable D call. V lost 5 bases and J 3 bases, leaving 12 bases between the germline ends. Germline lookup yields CDR1 SGHRS and CDR2 YFSETQ. The CDR3 runs 13 residues.